This T cell receptor beta chain was obtained from a study of blood T cells in healthy people across ages. Findings and caveats of the study: Naive CD4+ cell counts and diversity both ran higher in long-lived than in aged donors.

A second PCR, run for about 7 to 11 cycles, used a sample-barcoded 5' primer plus a J-beta primer mix. Every molecule of cDNA carried a tag from a template-switch adaptor with 12 random nucleotides. TCRdb passed the 5' RACE reads through MiXCR, listing each CDR3 protein once. The sample yields 1 million or so distinct CDR3 sequences, around 25% seen once. Trimming removed 3 bases at V and 5 bases at J, with 10 bases between. The CDR3 is 14 amino acids. Germline CDR1 and CDR2: MGHRA and YSYEKL. Regarding this clonotype: Its antigen is undetermined.

These sequences were also reported in another study, on T cells of mothers and their children. This second study notes: Nine systemically healthy Caucasian donors: three mothers, six children.

The sequenced material came from blood. V and J are TRBV4-1 and TRBJ2-2; unclear D gene. This clonotype originated in a girl under 10 years old in good health. CDR3 sequence: CASSHGWGTGELFF. For the CDR3, the DNA is TGCGCCAGCAGCCACGGTTGGGGAACCGGGGAGCTGTTTTTT.